The 16 T cell receptor beta chains presented below share a single source sample, sequenced in a study of cytomegalovirus exposure and HLA in healthy donors. PCR amplification relied on 60 Vbeta primers (plus 13 Jbeta primers). Repertoires were generated with immunoSEQ multiplex PCR, while TCRdb's copy carries only in-frame clones and drops some. The table for this sample gives under 150,000 clones. Sequenced: PBMCs. The receptors come from a woman in her sixties in good health and CMV-seronegative.

The V and J genes are TRBV28 and TRBJ1-5; the match to TRBD1 covers 7 bases. The CDR3 extends over 14 amino acids. Germline CDR1 MDHEN, CDR2 SYDVKM. The junction had 5 bases not matched to a gene; V was cut back by 4 bases and J by 5 bases. Here the CDR3 DNA reads TGTGCCAGCAGTTCCGCTCAGGGGGATCAGCCCCAGCATTTT. Protein: CASSSAQGDQPQHF.

In DNA form, the CDR3 reads TGTGCCAGCTCACCGGGCCAGCAAGAGACCCAGTACTTC. Translation gives CASSPGQQETQYF. The chain links TRBV18 to TRBJ2-5; D unresolved. Germline V gives CDR1 KGHSH, CDR2 LQKENI. The CDR3 spans 13 residues. V gave up 3 bases and J gave up 2 bases, with 7 bases separating them.

V and J are TRBV12-5 and TRBJ1-1; TRBD1 is a possible D gene (6 bases). With 0 bases removed from V and 6 bases from J, the gap between germline ends came to 17 bases. CDR3 length: 16 residues. Germline V gene data show CDR1 as LGHNT and CDR2 as FRNRAP. The CDR3 sequence is CASGLVRALGAPEAFF. Here the CDR3 DNA reads TGTGCTAGTGGTTTGGTTAGGGCACTGGGGGCCCCTGAAGCTTTCTTT.

J is TRBJ1-3 and V is TRBV6-5; D is uncertain. V lost 5 bases and J 0 bases, leaving 8 bases between the germline ends. The CDR3 extends over 14 amino acids. Germline-derived CDR1 and CDR2 are MNHEY and SVGAGI. The CDR3 here is CASSGWSSGNTIYF. The DNA for the CDR3 is TGTGCCAGCAGTGGCTGGAGCTCTGGAAACACCATATATTTT.

For the CDR3, the DNA is TGTGCCATAAGTTCCGCAACTAATGAAAAACTGTTTTTT. It yields the protein CAISSATNEKLFF. The V call is TRBV10-3, the J call TRBJ1-4; D gene uncertain. The CDR3 loop spans 13 amino acids. With 9 bases removed from V and 0 bases from J, the gap between germline ends came to 8 bases. Germline V gene data show CDR1 as ENHRY and CDR2 as SYGVKD.

The chain recombines TRBV29-1 with TRBJ2-4, with a tentative D call TRBD1 (6 bases). CDR3 size: 12 residues. The ends were cut back, 6 bases at V and 5 bases at J, with 11 bases in the middle. Germline V CDR1 and CDR2: SQVTM, ANQGSEA. CDR3 loop: CSVTGSQNIQYF. The CDR3 nucleotides read TGCAGCGTGACAGGTTCTCAAAACATTCAGTACTTC.

This chain joins TRBV9 and TRBJ1-1; no clear D. This CDR3 has 11 amino acids. With 4 bases removed from V and 4 bases from J, the gap between germline ends came to 5 bases. CDR1 is SGDLS and CDR2 is YYNGEE in the germline V gene. The CDR3 sequence is CASSPSTEAFF. In nucleotides, the CDR3 is TGTGCCAGCAGCCCCTCCACTGAAGCTTTCTTT.

The chain recombines TRBV7-9 with TRBJ2-7; D perhaps matches TRBD1 (5 bases). The CDR3 totals 12 residues. Trimming took 5 bases from V and 6 from J, leaving 11 bases between them. Germline V gene sequence: CDR1 SEHNR, CDR2 FQNEAQ (reference sequence). CDR3 sequence (DNA): TGTGCCAGCAGCGATGACAGTCGCGAGCAGTACTTC. This gives the protein CASSDDSREQYF.

The rearrangement uses TRBV10-3 and TRBJ1-3; D not resolved. CDR1 and CDR2 (germline): ENHRY, SYGVKD. V was shortened by 10 bases and J by 0 bases, with 10 bases between the two germline ends. The CDR3 is made up of 13 amino acids. This CDR3 is CATTRNSGNTIYF. The CDR3 DNA is TGTGCCACCACTCGAAACTCTGGAAACACCATATATTTT.

This chain joins TRBV30 and TRBJ2-3; D possibly corresponds to TRBD2 (5 bases). Trimming removed 5 bases at V and 6 bases at J, with 12 bases between. The CDR3 totals 12 residues. The germline gives CDR1 GTSNPN, CDR2 SVGIG (reference sequence). The CDR3 sequence: CAWCGSGDTQYF. The CDR3 nucleotides are TGTGCCTGGTGCGGGTCCGGCGATACGCAGTATTTT.

The J gene is TRBJ1-5, the V gene TRBV21-1. TRBV21-1 is a documented pseudogene. This CDR3 has 17 residues. The CDR3 protein is CASSLHLPGTHHQPQHF. DNA of the CDR3: TGTGCCAGCAGCCTTCATCTTCCAGGGACTCACCACCAGCCCCAGCATTTT.

The chain carries TRBV5-6 and TRBJ2-7, with 7 bases that match TRBD1. The CDR3 is 11 residues long. V shed 4 bases and J 6 bases; nucleotides not matched to a gene: 1. CDR1 is SGHDT and CDR2 is YYEEEE in the germline V gene. The CDR3 coding sequence is TGTGCCAGCAGCAGGACAGGCGAGCAGTACTTC. Its protein is CASSRTGEQYF.

This chain connects TRBV5-1 to TRBJ2-7; D remains unclear. Germline loops: CDR1 SGHRS, CDR2 YFSETQ. The CDR3 has 14 amino acids. V was cut by 0 bases and J by 1 base, with 8 bases left in between. This CDR3 is CASSLDGLSYEQYF. CDR3 DNA sequence: TGCGCCAGCAGCTTGGACGGTCTTTCCTACGAGCAGTACTTC.

The chain is built from TRBV9 and TRBJ1-6, with D possibly being TRBD1 (5 bases). In germline, CDR1 is SGDLS, CDR2 YYNGEE. This CDR3 is built from 15 residues. The ends were cut back, 3 bases at V and 8 bases at J, with 15 bases in the middle. CDR3 bases: TGTGCCAGCAGCGCTAGGACAACAAGAGATTCACCCCTCCACTTT. Translating it yields CASSARTTRDSPLHF.

The V call is TRBV7-9, the J call TRBJ2-3; 7 bases are a match to TRBD2. The CDR3 totals 16 residues. Germline CDR1 and CDR2: SEHNR and FQNEAQ (reference sequence). The J segment lost 2 bases and the V segment lost 5 bases, leaving 10 bases of the junction unmatched. DNA of the CDR3: TGTGCCAGCAGCGCTGGCCCTAGCGGATCCACAGATACGCAGTATTTT. Translation gives CASSAGPSGSTDTQYF.

This chain joins TRBV28 and TRBJ2-1; 9 bases are a match to TRBD2. The CDR3 totals 17 residues. J gave up 4 bases and V 6 bases, and 13 bases lay outside the gene matches. In germline, CDR1 is MDHEN, CDR2 SYDVKM. In DNA, the CDR3 is TGTGCCAGCAGACCTAAGGTGGTTCTAGCGGGGTACAATGAGCAGTTCTTC. Its translation: CASRPKVVLAGYNEQFF.